A selection of T cell receptor beta chains follows, all from one sample in a study of cytomegalovirus exposure and HLA in healthy donors. The table came from immunoSEQ multiplex PCR; TCRdb's copy has only in-frame clones and leaves some out. The data show about 260,000 clones, less than 95% seen once. Specimen: PBMCs. These receptors were taken from a woman in her 30s in good health and CMV-seronegative. The CDR3 runs from the conserved cysteine through the conserved F or W. D genes are given only for firm matches. Size values are once, few and many counts, or a class for expanded clones, and some rows have none.

V gene: TRBV9; CDR3 length: 12; J gene: TRBJ2-7; D gene: -; clone size: -; CDR3 DNA: TGTGCCAGCAGCGGTACTAGCACGCTACAGTACTTC; CDR3 protein: CASSGTSTLQYF
V gene: TRBV5-1; CDR3 length: 18; J gene: TRBJ2-3; D gene: TRBD2; clone size: -; CDR3 DNA: TGCGCCAGCAGCTCGGGACTAGCGGGAGGGCCTTCGGCAGATACGCAGTATTTT; CDR3 protein: CASSSGLAGGPSADTQYF
V gene: TRBV10-2; CDR3 length: 14; J gene: TRBJ2-7; D gene: -; clone size: -; CDR3 DNA: TGCGCCAGCAGTGAGTCGGGAACTACCGCCGAGCAGTACTTC; CDR3 protein: CASSESGTTAEQYF
V gene: TRBV19; CDR3 length: 15; J gene: TRBJ1-5; D gene: TRBD1; clone size: once; CDR3 DNA: TGTGCCACCCAACAGGGGTATCGGGGCAATCAGCCCCAGCATTTT; CDR3 protein: CATQQGYRGNQPQHF
V gene: TRBV7-2; CDR3 length: 14; J gene: TRBJ2-3; D gene: TRBD2; clone size: -; CDR3 DNA: TGTGCCAGCAGCCCGGGACTAGCGGGAGTCGCGCAGTATTTT; CDR3 protein: CASSPGLAGVAQYF
V gene: TRBV14; CDR3 length: 15; J gene: TRBJ2-7; D gene: TRBD2; clone size: -; CDR3 DNA: TGTGCCAGCAGACCATCTAGCGGGAGCCTCTCCGAGCAGTACTTC; CDR3 protein: CASRPSSGSLSEQYF
V gene: TRBV11-3; CDR3 length: 15; J gene: TRBJ2-3; D gene: -; clone size: -; CDR3 DNA: TGTGCCAGCAGCACTCCCGGACTAACCACAGATACGCAGTATTTT; CDR3 protein: CASSTPGLTTDTQYF
V gene: TRBV2; CDR3 length: 14; J gene: TRBJ1-2; D gene: TRBD1; clone size: -; CDR3 DNA: TGTGCCAGCAGTGAATTGGCAGGGGGTGGTGGCTACACCTTC; CDR3 protein: CASSELAGGGGYTF
V gene: TRBV28; CDR3 length: 14; J gene: TRBJ2-4; D gene: -; clone size: -; CDR3 DNA: TGTGCCAGCAGATACGGGACTCTAGGTAACATTCAGTACTTC; CDR3 protein: CASRYGTLGNIQYF
V gene: TRBV28; CDR3 length: 14; J gene: TRBJ2-7; D gene: -; clone size: -; CDR3 DNA: TGTGCCAGCAGGAGAGGGGGAGGGCCCTACGAGCAGTACTTC; CDR3 protein: CASRRGGGPYEQYF
V gene: TRBV6-6; CDR3 length: 16; J gene: TRBJ2-2; D gene: -; clone size: -; CDR3 DNA: TGTGCCAGCAGTTACTCTGCTGGGGCGGACACCGGGGAGCTGTTTTTT; CDR3 protein: CASSYSAGADTGELFF
V gene: TRBV5-4; CDR3 length: 16; J gene: TRBJ2-1; D gene: TRBD1; clone size: -; CDR3 DNA: TGTGCCAGCAGCGCAGCCGGGACAGGGGGGTACAATGAGCAGTTCTTC; CDR3 protein: CASSAAGTGGYNEQFF
V gene: TRBV5-6; CDR3 length: 15; J gene: TRBJ2-1; D gene: TRBD2; clone size: few; CDR3 DNA: TGTGCCAGCAGCCGGACTAGCGGCTCCTACAATGAGCAGTTCTTC; CDR3 protein: CASSRTSGSYNEQFF
V gene: TRBV15; CDR3 length: 13; J gene: TRBJ1-4; D gene: -; clone size: -; CDR3 DNA: TGTGCCACCAGCGGGGGCTTGAATGAAAAACTGTTTTTT; CDR3 protein: CATSGGLNEKLFF
V gene: TRBV9; CDR3 length: 17; J gene: TRBJ2-1; D gene: TRBD1; clone size: -; CDR3 DNA: TGTGCCAGCAGCGTAGACCGGGACAGGGGATCCTACAATGAGCAGTTCTTC; CDR3 protein: CASSVDRDRGSYNEQFF
V gene: TRBV4-1; CDR3 length: 14; J gene: TRBJ2-7; D gene: -; clone size: -; CDR3 DNA: TGCGCCAGCAGCCAAGAAAGACTAGTGGGCGAGCAGTACTTC; CDR3 protein: CASSQERLVGEQYF
V gene: TRBV2; CDR3 length: 12; J gene: TRBJ2-1; D gene: -; clone size: -; CDR3 DNA: TGTGCCAACGGACATTCGAGCAATGAGCAGTTCTTC; CDR3 protein: CANGHSSNEQFF
V gene: TRBV5-1; CDR3 length: 13; J gene: TRBJ1-4; D gene: -; clone size: few; CDR3 DNA: TGCGCCAGCAGCTTATCCGACGGAGCAAAACTGTTTTTT; CDR3 protein: CASSLSDGAKLFF
V gene: TRBV5-1; CDR3 length: 12; J gene: TRBJ2-3; D gene: -; clone size: -; CDR3 DNA: TGCGCCAGCAGCGGAAGCACAGATACGCAGTATTTT; CDR3 protein: CASSGSTDTQYF
V gene: TRBV30; CDR3 length: 12; J gene: TRBJ2-3; D gene: -; clone size: -; CDR3 DNA: TGTGCCTGGAAGCTGAGTGTAGATACGCAGTATTTT; CDR3 protein: CAWKLSVDTQYF
V gene: TRBV14; CDR3 length: 14; J gene: TRBJ2-1; D gene: -; clone size: -; CDR3 DNA: TGTGCCAGCAGCCAAGAATTTAGGGGCCGTGAGCAGTTCTTC; CDR3 protein: CASSQEFRGREQFF
V gene: TRBV18; CDR3 length: 16; J gene: TRBJ2-1; D gene: TRBD2; clone size: once; CDR3 DNA: TGTGCCAGCTCACCAGTAGCGGGAGGTCTTTACAATGAGCAGTTCTTC; CDR3 protein: CASSPVAGGLYNEQFF
V gene: TRBV5-1; CDR3 length: 13; J gene: TRBJ1-1; D gene: -; clone size: once; CDR3 DNA: TGCGCCAGTGGCCCAGGGGATCTACCTGAAGCTTTCTTT; CDR3 protein: CASGPGDLPEAFF
V gene: TRBV19; CDR3 length: 17; J gene: TRBJ1-1; D gene: TRBD1; clone size: -; CDR3 DNA: TGTGCCAGTAGTAAGGGAAGGACAGGGGGGATCGAGGGTGAAGCTTTCTTT; CDR3 protein: CASSKGRTGGIEGEAFF
V gene: TRBV27; CDR3 length: 14; J gene: TRBJ2-1; D gene: -; clone size: -; CDR3 DNA: TGTGCCAGCAGTTGGGCGGCGGCGTTCAATGAGCAGTTCTTC; CDR3 protein: CASSWAAAFNEQFF
V gene: TRBV5-1; CDR3 length: 18; J gene: TRBJ2-3; D gene: TRBD2; clone size: -; CDR3 DNA: TGCGCCAGCAGCCCGACTCCCGGACTAGCGGTTAGCACAGATACGCAGTATTTT; CDR3 protein: CASSPTPGLAVSTDTQYF
V gene: TRBV11-3; CDR3 length: 17; J gene: TRBJ2-2; D gene: TRBD2; clone size: -; CDR3 DNA: TGTGCCAGCAACAAAAGGACTAGCGGGATCAACACCGGGGAGCTGTTTTTT; CDR3 protein: CASNKRTSGINTGELFF
V gene: TRBV6-1; CDR3 length: 14; J gene: TRBJ2-7; D gene: -; clone size: -; CDR3 DNA: TGTGCCAGCAGTGAACGTACAGGTACCTACGAGCAGTACTTC; CDR3 protein: CASSERTGTYEQYF
V gene: TRBV10-2; CDR3 length: 14; J gene: TRBJ2-5; D gene: TRBD2; clone size: -; CDR3 DNA: TGCGCCAGCCGGACTAGCGGGCTTCAAGAGACCCAGTACTTC; CDR3 protein: CASRTSGLQETQYF
V gene: TRBV30; CDR3 length: 16; J gene: TRBJ1-2; D gene: -; clone size: -; CDR3 DNA: TGTGCCTGGAGTGTACTCTGCTCCCTTTCTAACTATGGCTACACCTTC; CDR3 protein: CAWSVLCSLSNYGYTF
V gene: TRBV28; CDR3 length: 14; J gene: TRBJ1-5; D gene: -; clone size: few; CDR3 DNA: TGTGCCAGCAGTTTAGGAGGGATTAATCAGCCCCAGCATTTT; CDR3 protein: CASSLGGINQPQHF